A selection of T cell receptor beta chains follows, all from one sample in a study of blood T cell repertoires in COVID-19. Assay: immunoSEQ multiplex PCR; the TCRdb copy retains only in-frame clones and omits some. The table includes approximately 130,000 clones, just over 75% detected once. Sequenced material: peripheral blood. The origin of the receptors is a human donor in a cohort sampled during active COVID-19. The CDR3 runs from the conserved cysteine through the conserved F or W. A D gene is named only where the DNA matches it firmly. Size is omitted from some rows. Given values are once, few, many or a class for expanded clones.

V	J	size	D	DNA	CDR3
TRBV10-3	TRBJ1-1	-	-	TGTGCCATCAGTTGGGACATTCTGAGTGAAGCTTTCTTT	CAISWDILSEAFF
TRBV2	TRBJ2-5	-	TRBD1	TGTGCCAGCAGAATTGACAGGGGGCTGGGAGAGACCCAGTACTTC	CASRIDRGLGETQYF
TRBV11-2	TRBJ2-1	-	-	TGTGCCAGCAGCTTAGTGGCTAATGAGCAGTTCTTC	CASSLVANEQFF
TRBV28	TRBJ1-2	-	-	TGTGCCAGCAGTTACCCGGGTCCCTATGGCTACACCTTC	CASSYPGPYGYTF
TRBV7-3	TRBJ2-2	-	-	TGTGCCAGCAGCCCACTTAGGGGAACCGGGGAGCTGTTTTTT	CASSPLRGTGELFF
TRBV7-9	TRBJ2-3	once	TRBD2	TGTGCCAGCAGCTTCGGGGGGACAGATACGCAGTATTTT	CASSFGGTDTQYF
TRBV6-5	TRBJ1-4	-	TRBD1	TGTGCCAGCATACAGGGGTTGGTAGCTAATGAAAAACTGTTTTTT	CASIQGLVANEKLFF
TRBV6-5	TRBJ1-5	once	-	TGTGCCAGCAGGTCGACAGAGTCTGATCCCCAGCATTTT	CASRSTESDPQHF
TRBV30	TRBJ1-6	-	-	TGTGCCTGGAGTGTGGGGGGATTCTATAATTCACCCCTCCACTTT	CAWSVGGFYNSPLHF
TRBV6-5	TRBJ1-1	-	-	TGTGCCAGCAGTACTGGGGACACAGAGGGGACTGAAGCTTTCTTT	CASSTGDTEGTEAFF
TRBV5-4	TRBJ1-2	-	-	TGTGCCAGCAGCCCTGACGGGATCTATGGCTACACCTTC	CASSPDGIYGYTF
TRBV12-3/TRBV12-4	TRBJ2-2	-	-	TGTGCCAGCAGTTTGGGCGGGGCCGGGGAGCTGTTTTTT	CASSLGGAGELFF
TRBV5-6	TRBJ2-5	-	TRBD2	TGTGCCAGCAGCTCCCGCCGACTAGCGGGGGCCCAAGAGACCCAGTACTTC	CASSSRRLAGAQETQYF
TRBV30	TRBJ1-4	-	TRBD1	TGTGCCTGGAGCCAGGGACAGGGGACTGAAAAACTGTTTTTT	CAWSQGQGTEKLFF
TRBV12-3/TRBV12-4	TRBJ2-3	-	-	TGTGCCAGCAGCCCCGGGTTAGATACGCAGTATTTT	CASSPGLDTQYF
TRBV19	TRBJ1-6	-	-	TGTGCCAGTAGTATGGGACAAGCGAATTCACCCCTCCACTTT	CASSMGQANSPLHF
TRBV30	TRBJ2-5	-	TRBD1	TGTGCCTGGACAGCCCTGACAGGGGTTGGAGAGACCCAGTACTTC	CAWTALTGVGETQYF
TRBV30	TRBJ2-7	-	-	TGTGCCTGGAGTTCAGGTTTTCCCTACGAGCAGTACTTC	CAWSSGFPYEQYF
TRBV30	TRBJ2-3	-	-	TGTGCCTGGAGTATACAGGGAGGGACAGATACGCAGTATTTT	CAWSIQGGTDTQYF
TRBV6-6	TRBJ1-6	-	-	TGTGCCAGCAGTTACTCAGGGGATCATTCACCCCTCCACTTT	CASSYSGDHSPLHF
TRBV7-2	TRBJ2-3	-	-	TGTGCCAGCAGCCCTAGCTGGTGGCGGGCCACCTCTGATACGCAGTATTTT	CASSPSWWRATSDTQYF
TRBV4-1	TRBJ1-2	-	-	TGCGCCAGCAGCCAAGGCGTCCCGTCGGACAGCTATGGCTACACCTTC	CASSQGVPSDSYGYTF
TRBV6-9	TRBJ1-1	once	-	TGTGCCAGCAGTTATTCGCGGACTGAAGCTTTCTTT	CASSYSRTEAFF
TRBV5-8	TRBJ1-1	medium-sized	-	TGTGCCAGCAGCCCATACAGGGTGGTATTGACTGAAGCTTTCTTT	CASSPYRVVLTEAFF
TRBV9	TRBJ2-3	-	-	TGTGCCAGCAGCGTAGTGGGAGCTACCTCTAGCACAGATACGCAGTATTTT	CASSVVGATSSTDTQYF
TRBV11-3	TRBJ2-3	-	TRBD2	TGTGCCAGCAGCTTAAGACTAGCGGGGGGCCGAGATACGCAGTATTTT	CASSLRLAGGRDTQYF
TRBV11-2	TRBJ2-5	-	-	TGTGCCAGCAGCTTAGATCTAGCGACAGAGACCCAGTACTTC	CASSLDLATETQYF
TRBV18	TRBJ2-5	once	-	TGTGCCAGCTCAGGCCAATCCGACAAAGAGACCCAGTACTTC	CASSGQSDKETQYF
TRBV4-2	TRBJ1-5	-	-	TGTGCCAGCAGCCAAGAGCGGGGGGCACTTCAGCCCCAGCATTTT	CASSQERGALQPQHF